One and the same sample provided the 10 T cell receptor beta chains below, sequenced in a study of control samples from healthy donors and cancer patients. Data came from immunoSEQ multiplex PCR; TCRdb stores just in-frame clones and leaves some out. The data contain 100,000 to 150,000 clones, 91% of them singletons. The sample was blood. The receptors were sampled from a woman in her late teens or twenties in good health.

V usage is TRBV28 and J usage is TRBJ2-2; TRBD2 matches at 12 bases. CDR3 size: 15 residues. CDR1 and CDR2 (germline): MDHEN, SYDVKM. The V and J ends lost 6 bases and 5 bases, in that order; junction bases with no gene match: 4. The chain's CDR3 is CASSGGTSGTGELFF. The CDR3 bases are TGTGCCAGCAGCGGGGGGACTAGCGGGACCGGGGAGCTGTTTTTT.

The chain has TRBV24-1 and TRBJ2-3; D remains unclear. The V end lost 6 bases, the J end lost 2 bases, and 14 bases lay between the germline ends. The CDR3 runs to 15 residues. Germline assignment: CDR1 KGHDR and CDR2 SFDVKD. The CDR3 DNA is TGTGCCACCAGTTCCCCCTCCAGAGACACAGATACGCAGTATTTT. Translation gives CATSSPSRDTDTQYF.

This clone appeared a single time. V and J are TRBV7-2 and TRBJ2-3; D unclear. Germline values: CDR1 SGHTA, CDR2 FQGNSA. The V gene lost 11 bases and the J gene lost 4 bases, with 10 bases spanning the gap. The CDR3 is made up of 11 amino acids. In DNA, the CDR3 is TGTGCCGGCTTGCGGTCAGATACGCAGTATTTT. Residues: CAGLRSDTQYF.

This chain joins TRBV5-1 and TRBJ2-2; D is perhaps TRBD1 (6 bases). With 4 bases removed from V and 6 bases from J, the gap between germline ends came to 37 bases. Germline V lookup: CDR1 SGHRS, CDR2 YFSETQ. This CDR3 has 22 amino acids. CDR3 loop: CASSVWTPGQSATGLGSGELFF. The CDR3 DNA is TGCGCCAGCAGCGTTTGGACTCCGGGACAAAGTGCGACGGGGTTGGGGTCCGGGGAGCTGTTTTTT.

V and J are TRBV19 and TRBJ2-1; D uncertain. The length of the CDR3 is 15 residues. The germline CDR1 and CDR2 sequences are LNHDA and SQIVND (reference sequence). With 1 base removed from V and 1 base from J, the gap between germline ends came to 8 bases. CDR3 DNA sequence: TGTGCCAGTAGTATAGGGGCGGCGTCCTACAATGAGCAGTTCTTC. Residues: CASSIGAASYNEQFF.

Here the CDR3 DNA reads TGTGCCAGCAGCTTAGTGAATGAGCAGTTCTTC. Translating it yields CASSLVNEQFF. The rearrangement links TRBV7-9 to TRBJ2-1; D is unclear. Germline V gene sequence: CDR1 SEHNR, CDR2 FQNEAQ (reference sequence). CDR3 size: 11 residues. Trimming removed 1 base from V and 7 bases from J, with 2 bases in between.

V usage is TRBV7-2 and J usage is TRBJ2-7; TRBD2 agrees at 10 bases. Germline V CDR1 and CDR2: SGHTA, FQGNSA. The CDR3 is 17 residues long. V lost 1 base, J lost 6 bases, and 12 bases stayed unmatched. CDR3 sequence reads: CASSLVTSGALKREQYF. CDR3 sequence (DNA): TGTGCCAGCAGCTTAGTCACTAGCGGGGCCCTGAAGCGCGAGCAGTACTTC.

The chain uses TRBV27 and TRBJ2-2, with D unclear. The V and J ends lost 8 bases and 2 bases respectively, with 6 bases between them. The CDR3 sequence is 12 residues long. Germline V CDR1 and CDR2: MNHEY, SMNVEV (reference sequence). DNA for the CDR3: TGTGCCAGCCCCGGTAACACCGGGGAGCTGTTTTTT. It encodes CASPGNTGELFF.

This chain connects TRBV7-2 to TRBJ2-3; 7 bases are a match to TRBD1. Looked up from germline, CDR1 is SGHTA and CDR2 is FQGNSA. J gave up 4 bases and V 1 base, and 14 bases lay outside the gene matches. CDR3 length equals 18 residues. This chain's CDR3 is CASSLGGKGARRADTQYF. CDR3 sequence (DNA): TGTGCCAGCAGCTTAGGAGGAAAGGGGGCGCGCCGGGCAGATACGCAGTATTTT.

The V and J genes are TRBV7-3 and TRBJ2-7; 10 bases fit TRBD1. J lost 3 bases, V lost 2 bases, and 4 bases had no gene match. Germline V gene lookup returns CDR1 SGHTA and CDR2 FQGTGA. This CDR3 comprises 15 residues. CDR3 sequence reads: CASSLDRGLVYEQYF. Here the CDR3 DNA reads TGTGCCAGCAGCTTAGACAGGGGGCTGGTCTACGAGCAGTACTTC.